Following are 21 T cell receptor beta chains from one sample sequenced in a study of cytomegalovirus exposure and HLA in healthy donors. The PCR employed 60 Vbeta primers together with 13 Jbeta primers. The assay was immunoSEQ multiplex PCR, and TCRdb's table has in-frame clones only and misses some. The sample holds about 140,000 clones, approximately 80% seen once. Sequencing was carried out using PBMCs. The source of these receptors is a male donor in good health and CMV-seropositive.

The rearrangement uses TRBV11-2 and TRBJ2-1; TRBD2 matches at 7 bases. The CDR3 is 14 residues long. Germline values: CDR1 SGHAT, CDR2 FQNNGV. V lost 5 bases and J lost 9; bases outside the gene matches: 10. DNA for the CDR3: TGTGCCAGCAGCCTCCAGAGACTAGCTGGTGAGCAGTTCTTC. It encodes CASSLQRLAGEQFF.

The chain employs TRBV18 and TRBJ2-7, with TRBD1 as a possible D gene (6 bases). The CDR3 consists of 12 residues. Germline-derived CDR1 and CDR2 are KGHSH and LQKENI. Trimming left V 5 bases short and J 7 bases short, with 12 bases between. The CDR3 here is CASSATGLEQYF. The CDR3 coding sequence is TGTGCCAGCTCAGCTACAGGGTTGGAGCAGTACTTC.

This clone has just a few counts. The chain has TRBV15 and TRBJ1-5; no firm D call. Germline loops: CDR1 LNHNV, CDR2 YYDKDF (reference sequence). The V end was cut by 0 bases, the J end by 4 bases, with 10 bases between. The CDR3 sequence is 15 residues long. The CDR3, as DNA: TGTGCCACCAGCAGAGATTTACGGGAAAATCAGCCCCAGCATTTT. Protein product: CATSRDLRENQPQHF.

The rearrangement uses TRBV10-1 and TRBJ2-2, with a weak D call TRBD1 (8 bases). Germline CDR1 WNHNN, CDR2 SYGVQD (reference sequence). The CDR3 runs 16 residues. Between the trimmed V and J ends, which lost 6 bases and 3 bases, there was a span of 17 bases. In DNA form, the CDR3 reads TGCGCCAGCAGGGGACAGGTCGCGGGGGACACCGGGGAGCTGTTTTTT. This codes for CASRGQVAGDTGELFF.

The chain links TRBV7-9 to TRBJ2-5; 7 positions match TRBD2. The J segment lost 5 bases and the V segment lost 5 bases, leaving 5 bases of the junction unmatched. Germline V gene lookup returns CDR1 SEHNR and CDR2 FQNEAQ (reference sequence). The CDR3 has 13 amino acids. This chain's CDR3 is CASSTMGGETQYF. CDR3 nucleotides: TGTGCCAGCAGCACCATGGGGGGGGAGACCCAGTACTTC.

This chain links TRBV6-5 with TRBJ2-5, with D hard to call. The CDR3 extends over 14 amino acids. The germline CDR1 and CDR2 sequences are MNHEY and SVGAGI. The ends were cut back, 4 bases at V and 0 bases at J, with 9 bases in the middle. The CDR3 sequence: CASSLIEYQETQYF. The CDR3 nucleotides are TGTGCCAGCAGTTTGATCGAGTACCAAGAGACCCAGTACTTC.

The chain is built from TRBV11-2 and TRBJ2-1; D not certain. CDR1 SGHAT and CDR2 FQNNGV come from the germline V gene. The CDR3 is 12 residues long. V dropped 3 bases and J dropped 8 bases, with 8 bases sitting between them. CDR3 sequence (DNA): TGTGCCAGCAGCTTGACTCTCGATGAGCAGTTCTTC. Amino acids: CASSLTLDEQFF.

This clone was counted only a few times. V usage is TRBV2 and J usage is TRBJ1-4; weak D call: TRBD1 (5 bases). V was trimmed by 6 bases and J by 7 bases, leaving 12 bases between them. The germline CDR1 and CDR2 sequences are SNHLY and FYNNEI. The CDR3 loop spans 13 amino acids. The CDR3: CASSPGFSEKLFF. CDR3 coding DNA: TGTGCCAGCAGCCCAGGGTTCAGTGAAAAACTGTTTTTT.

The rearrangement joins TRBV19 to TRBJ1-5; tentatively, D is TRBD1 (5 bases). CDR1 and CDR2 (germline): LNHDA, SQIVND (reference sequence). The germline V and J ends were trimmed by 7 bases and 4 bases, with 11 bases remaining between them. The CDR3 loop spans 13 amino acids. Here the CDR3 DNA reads TGTGCCAGTAATCAAAAGGGGAATCAGCCCCAGCATTTT. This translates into CASNQKGNQPQHF.

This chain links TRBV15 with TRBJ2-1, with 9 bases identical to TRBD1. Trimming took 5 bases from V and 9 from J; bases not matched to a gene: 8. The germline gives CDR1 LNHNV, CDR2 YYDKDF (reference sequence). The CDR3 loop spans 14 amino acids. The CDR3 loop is CATSPDRGRGEQFF. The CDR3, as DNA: TGTGCCACCAGCCCGGACAGGGGAAGAGGTGAGCAGTTCTTC.

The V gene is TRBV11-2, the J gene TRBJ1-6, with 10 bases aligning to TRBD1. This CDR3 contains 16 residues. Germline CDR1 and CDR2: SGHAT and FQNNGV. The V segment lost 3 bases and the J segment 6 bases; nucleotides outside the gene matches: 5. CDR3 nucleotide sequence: TGTGCCAGCAGCTTGGTCGGGACAGGGGCTAATTCACCCCTCCACTTT. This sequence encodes CASSLVGTGANSPLHF.

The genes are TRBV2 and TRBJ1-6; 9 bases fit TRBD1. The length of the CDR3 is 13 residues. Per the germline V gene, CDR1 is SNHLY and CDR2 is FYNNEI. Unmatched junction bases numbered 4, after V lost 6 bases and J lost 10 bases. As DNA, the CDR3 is TGTGCCAGCAGAGGGACAGGGTACTCACCCCTCCACTTT. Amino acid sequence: CASRGTGYSPLHF.

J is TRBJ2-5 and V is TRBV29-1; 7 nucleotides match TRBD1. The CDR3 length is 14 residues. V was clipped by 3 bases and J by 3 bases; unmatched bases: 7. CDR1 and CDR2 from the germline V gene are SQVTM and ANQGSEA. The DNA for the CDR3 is TGCAGCGTTGACCTGGACAGGTTGAAAGAGACCCAGTACTTC. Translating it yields CSVDLDRLKETQYF.

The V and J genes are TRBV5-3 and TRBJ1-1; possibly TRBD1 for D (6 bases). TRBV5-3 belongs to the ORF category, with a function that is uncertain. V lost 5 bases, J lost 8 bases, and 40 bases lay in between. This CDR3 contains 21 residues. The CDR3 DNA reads TGTGCCAGAAGTTCCGGTCCGGCCCCCGCACCGGACAGACAAACACAACCCGAAGCTTTCTTT. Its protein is CARSSGPAPAPDRQTQPEAFF.

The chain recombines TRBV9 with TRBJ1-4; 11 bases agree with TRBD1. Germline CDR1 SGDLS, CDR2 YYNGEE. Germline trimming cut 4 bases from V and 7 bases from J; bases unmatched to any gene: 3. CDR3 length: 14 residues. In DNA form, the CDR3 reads TGTGCCAGCAGCAACGGACAGGGGGCTGAAAAACTGTTTTTT. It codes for CASSNGQGAEKLFF.

The CDR3 DNA is TGTGCCAGCACCGATCGGGGTCTGAACACCGGGGAGCTGTTTTTT. It codes for CASTDRGLNTGELFF. The chain has TRBV6-5 and TRBJ2-2, with a possible D match to TRBD2 (5 bases). V was shortened by 7 bases and J by 1 base, with 13 bases between the two germline ends. CDR1 MNHEY and CDR2 SVGAGI come from the germline V gene. The CDR3 runs to 15 residues.

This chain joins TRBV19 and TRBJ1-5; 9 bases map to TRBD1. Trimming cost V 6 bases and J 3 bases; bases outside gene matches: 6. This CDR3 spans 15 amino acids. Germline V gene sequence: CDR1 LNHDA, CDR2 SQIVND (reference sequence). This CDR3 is CASRSTGGPNQPQHF. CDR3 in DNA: TGTGCCAGTAGATCAACAGGGGGCCCCAATCAGCCCCAGCATTTT.

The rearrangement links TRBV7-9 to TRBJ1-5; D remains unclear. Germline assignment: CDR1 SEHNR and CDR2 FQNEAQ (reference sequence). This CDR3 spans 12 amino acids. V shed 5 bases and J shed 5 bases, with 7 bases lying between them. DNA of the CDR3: TGTGCCAGCAGCCCCTATGATCAGCCCCAGCATTTT. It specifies CASSPYDQPQHF.

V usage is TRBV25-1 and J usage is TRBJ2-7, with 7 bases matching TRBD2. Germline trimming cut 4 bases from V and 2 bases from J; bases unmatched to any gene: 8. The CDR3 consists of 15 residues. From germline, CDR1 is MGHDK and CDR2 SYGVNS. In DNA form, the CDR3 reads TGTGCCAGCAGTGGTTTGGTAGGGACTACCTACGAGCAGTACTTC. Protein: CASSGLVGTTYEQYF.

CDR3 region: CASSPGQQSTDTQYF. CDR3 bases: TGTGCCAGCAGTCCGGGACAGCAAAGCACAGATACGCAGTATTTT. V and J are TRBV6-6 and TRBJ2-3, with 7 bases that match TRBD1. Trimming at V came to 5 bases and at J to 0 bases, leaving 5 bases not matched to a gene. The CDR3 consists of 15 residues. Germline CDR1 and CDR2: MNHNY and SVGAGI (reference sequence).

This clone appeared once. The CDR3 spells CASAGLADQLEQFF. As DNA, the CDR3 is TGTGCCAGCGCGGGACTAGCGGACCAATTGGAGCAGTTCTTC. This chain joins TRBV28 and TRBJ2-1; 11 bases agree with TRBD2. The CDR3 has 14 residues. V lost 8 bases to trimming and J lost 10 bases; unmatched junction nucleotides: 10. Germline V CDR1 and CDR2: MDHEN, SYDVKM. Using reference TRBV28 and TRBJ2-1 for the parts outside the CDR3, the full variable domain is DVKVTQSSRYLVKRTGEKVFLECVQDMDHENMFWYRQDPGLGLRLIYFSYDVKMKEKGDIPEGYSVSREKKERFSLILESASTNQTSMYLCASAGLADQLEQFFGPGTRLTVL.